This TCR beta chain was obtained from a study of technical replicates of blood from several donors. The CDR3 totals 14 residues. Germline CDR1 reads MNHEY; CDR2 reads SMNVEV (reference sequence). After removal of 8 bases from V and 5 bases from J, the junction contained 12 bases not matched to a gene. Sequenced by immunoSEQ multiplex PCR; TCRdb stores in-frame clones only, minus some. The repertoire consists of roughly 79,000 clones, with just under 95% occurring once and the leading ten covering 0.41%. What was sequenced was T cells isolated from PBMCs. The rearrangement links TRBV27 to TRBJ2-7; TRBD2 agrees at 7 bases. The receptor's source is a human donor in good health. The CDR3 loop is CASGLGREINEQYF. The DNA for the CDR3 is TGTGCCAGCGGGCTGGGGCGGGAGATCAACGAGCAGTACTTC.